This T cell receptor beta chain was sequenced during a study of OX40 agonist ivuxolimab in advanced cancers. As for the study in general: Ivuxolimab, an antibody acting as an agonist of OX40 (CD134), was used to treat patients. Earlier treatment with anti-PD-1, anti-PD-L1 or anti-CTLA-4 was permitted, and 35% to 45% had received some.

Sampling of blood occurred at baseline, cycle 4 day 1, and cycle 7 day 1. With 1 base removed from V and 5 bases from J, the gap between germline ends came to 6 bases. CDR3 length: 12 residues. The germline V gene encodes CDR1 SGHVS and CDR2 FQNEAQ. On this clone: Antigen specificity is unknown.

Sequencing was performed with immunoSEQ multiplex PCR; in TCRdb, only in-frame clones are kept and a portion is missing. The table shows fewer than 15,000 clones, with roughly 80% occurring only once. Broader study findings: Expanded clones were, on average, more numerous among CD8+ T cells than CD4+.

This receptor was obtained from an adult with an advanced solid tumor such as melanoma, head and neck, liver or kidney cancer. The sample was CD4+ or CD8+ T cells sorted from blood, taken in a trial of the OX40 agonist ivuxolimab. The V call is TRBV7-8, the J call TRBJ2-7, with D unresolved. CDR3 loop: CASSLGTHEQYF. The DNA of the CDR3 is TGTGCCAGCAGCTTAGGGACCCACGAGCAGTACTTC.